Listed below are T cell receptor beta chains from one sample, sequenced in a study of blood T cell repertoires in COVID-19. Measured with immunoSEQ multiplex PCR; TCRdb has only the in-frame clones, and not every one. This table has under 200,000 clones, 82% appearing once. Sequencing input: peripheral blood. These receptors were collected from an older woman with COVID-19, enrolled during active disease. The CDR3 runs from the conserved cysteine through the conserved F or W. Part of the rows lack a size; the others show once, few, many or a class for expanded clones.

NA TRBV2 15 CASSHVPRATDTQYF
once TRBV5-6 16 CASSLFRPSGAYSYTF
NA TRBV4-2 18 CASSQAAGGVGARPEAFF
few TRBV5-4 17 CASSLGLAGGHTGELFF
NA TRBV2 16 CASSWGQLDSGNTIYF
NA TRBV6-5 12 CASRSSSDTQYF
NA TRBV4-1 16 CASSPGGTALNEKLFF
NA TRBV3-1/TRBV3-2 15 CASSQEFSSGNTIYF
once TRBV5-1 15 CASSLGSRGHGELFF
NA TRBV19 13 CASSIVAYQPQHF
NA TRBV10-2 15 CASSEKQGRYYGYTF
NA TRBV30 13 CAWSVLATGELFF
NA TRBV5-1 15 CASSSWRENYNEQFF
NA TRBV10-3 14 CAISESPQGHGYTF
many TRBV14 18 CASSQEVNRIGPNQPQHF
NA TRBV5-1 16 CASSPDRRYTYNEQFF
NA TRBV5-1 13 CASSEGLQLAQYF
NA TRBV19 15 CASTLGSAADTEAFF
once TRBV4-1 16 CASSQASGGSYNEQFF
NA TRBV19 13 CASSISHREKLFF
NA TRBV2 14 CASRLGQGADTQYF
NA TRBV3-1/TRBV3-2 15 CASSQETGWGGKLFF
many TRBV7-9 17 CASSPGRTVGLSNEQFF
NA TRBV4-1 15 CASSQTDRDQETQYF
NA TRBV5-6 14 CASSFDSSGNTIYF
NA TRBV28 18 CASSKVAGGVLSTDTQYF
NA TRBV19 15 CASSEGGTSQETQYF
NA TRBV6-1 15 CASSDLLGQRGKLFF
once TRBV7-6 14 CASSLRTFAYEQYF
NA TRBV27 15 CASSFQLTGYSPLHF
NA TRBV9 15 CASSPSGTDYNEQFF
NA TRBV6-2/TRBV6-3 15 CASSYPRGYTGELFF
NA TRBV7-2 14 CASSFGGLFGELFF
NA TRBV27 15 CASSLVPSTGYGYTF
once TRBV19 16 CASSSPGGGRNNEQFF
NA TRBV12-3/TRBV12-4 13 CASSTGGSYEQYF
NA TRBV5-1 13 CASSLVEGYGYTF
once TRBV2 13 CASRNTGDQPQHF
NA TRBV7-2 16 CASRPQGTQSNQPQHF
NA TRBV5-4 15 CASSRGLAGVETQYF
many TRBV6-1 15 CASSETSGGAETQYF
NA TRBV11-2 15 CASSSSGTGIGELFF
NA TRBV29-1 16 CSVETLASGSGETQYF
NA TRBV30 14 CAWSSAGGTDTQYF
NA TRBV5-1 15 CASASLGQGAGGYTF
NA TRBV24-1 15 CATSGLDRGQETQYF
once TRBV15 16 CATSSQYSGSDYEQYF
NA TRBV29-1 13 CSGTGQMNTEAFF
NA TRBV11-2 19 CASSLFWTSGGFNTGELFF
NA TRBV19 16 CASSMMLGEVAGELFF
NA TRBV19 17 CASSPLASGSPRYEQFF
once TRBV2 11 CASTPGSVVHF
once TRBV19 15 CASSIGGATYNEQFF
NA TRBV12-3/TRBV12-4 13 CASSLDRGQGYTF
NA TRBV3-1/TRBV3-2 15 CASSQGGGRGTEAFF